This T cell receptor (beta chain) was recovered during a study of T cell changes during pregnancy in multiple sclerosis. TCRdb's table, derived via immunoSEQ multiplex PCR, lists solely in-frame clones and lacks some. The sample includes 60,000 to 65,000 clones, approximately 92% of them seen just once. The CDR3 totals 14 residues. The V end was cut by 4 bases, the J end by 2 bases, with 8 bases between. Germline lookup yields CDR1 SEHNR and CDR2 FQNEAQ (reference sequence). This chain uses TRBV7-9 with TRBJ2-2, with a possible D match to TRBD1 (5 bases). The receptor was isolated from a female donor with multiple sclerosis, enrolled in a pregnancy study. The source material was peripheral blood, sampled in the first trimester of pregnancy. CDR3 coding DNA: TGTGCCAGCAGCTACACAGGAAACACCGGGGAGCTGTTTTTT. This sequence encodes CASSYTGNTGELFF.